The 30 T cell receptor beta chains given below trace back to one sample, sequenced in a study of cytomegalovirus exposure and HLA in healthy donors. The PCR had 60 Vbeta and 13 Jbeta primers. Only in-frame clones appear in the TCRdb table, and some are missing; sequencing was by immunoSEQ multiplex PCR. The sample table includes approximately 93,000 clones. Sequenced input: PBMCs. Receptors were obtained from a woman aged 30 to 39 in good health and CMV-seronegative.

The V call is TRBV5-4, the J call TRBJ2-7, with 7 bases fitting TRBD1. The CDR3 contains 13 residues. The J segment lost 5 bases and the V segment lost 3 bases, leaving 5 bases of the junction unmatched. The germline gives CDR1 SGHNT, CDR2 YYREEE (reference sequence). CDR3 residues: CASSSQGVNEQYF. The CDR3 DNA follows: TGTGCCAGCAGCTCCCAGGGGGTCAACGAGCAGTACTTC.

The J gene is TRBJ1-4, the V gene TRBV6-1, with D unclear. Trimming stripped 3 bases from V and 0 bases from J, with 11 bases between. This CDR3 spans 16 amino acids. Germline CDR1 and CDR2: MNHNS and SASEGT. The CDR3 protein is CASSDWASSTNEKLFF. DNA for the CDR3: TGTGCCAGCAGTGATTGGGCTTCTTCAACTAATGAAAAACTGTTTTTT.

This chain joins TRBV7-9 and TRBJ1-1, with 7 bases fitting TRBD1. The germline V gene has CDR1 SEHNR and CDR2 FQNEAQ (reference sequence). The J segment lost 5 bases and the V segment lost 4 bases, leaving 4 bases of the junction unmatched. The length of the CDR3 is 13 residues. CDR3 DNA: TGTGCCAGCAGCTCCCAGACAGGGACTGAAGCTTTCTTT. Protein product: CASSSQTGTEAFF.

This sequence joins TRBV28 and TRBJ1-2; D perhaps matches TRBD1 (5 bases). This CDR3 has 12 amino acids. The germline V gene has CDR1 MDHEN and CDR2 SYDVKM. V gave up 6 bases and J gave up 4 bases, with 9 bases separating them. As DNA, the CDR3 is TGTGCCAGCAGACGGACACCCTATGGCTACACCTTC. Translating it yields CASRRTPYGYTF.

The chain joins TRBV19 to TRBJ2-1; TRBD2 is a possible D gene (6 bases). Germline assignment: CDR1 LNHDA and CDR2 SQIVND (reference sequence). This CDR3 contains 16 residues. Trimming took off 2 bases at V and 3 bases at J, with 14 bases between the two ends. CDR3 region: CASSILTSSFYNEQFF. For the CDR3, the DNA is TGTGCCAGTAGTATACTAACTAGCTCCTTCTACAATGAGCAGTTCTTC.

The chain combines TRBV7-9 with TRBJ2-7; 8 positions match TRBD1. This CDR3 comprises 14 residues. CDR1 and CDR2 (germline): SEHNR, FQNEAQ (reference sequence). J lost 6 bases, V lost 5 bases, and 9 bases had no gene match. CDR3 bases: TGTGCCAGCAGCAGGCGACAGGGGACGGGCGAGCAGTACTTC. Protein product: CASSRRQGTGEQYF.

The J gene is TRBJ2-3, the V gene TRBV5-1; 11 bases align to TRBD2. Germline CDR1 and CDR2: SGHRS and YFSETQ. The V gene end was trimmed by 4 bases and the J gene end by 3 bases; junction bases not matched to a gene: 7. The length of the CDR3 is 16 residues. The chain's CDR3 is CASSRNSGGGTDTQYF. The CDR3 DNA is TGCGCCAGCAGCCGGAATAGCGGGGGGGGGACAGATACGCAGTATTTT.

The V and J genes are TRBV4-1 and TRBJ1-2; unclear D gene. The CDR3 length is 13 residues. Germline assignment: CDR1 MGHRA and CDR2 YSYEKL. V was cut by 1 base and J by 4 bases, with 7 bases left in between. CDR3 nucleotide sequence: TGCGCCAGCAGCCAAGCTAGGAGCTATGGCTACACCTTC. Translating gives CASSQARSYGYTF.

The V and J genes are TRBV7-9 and TRBJ2-7, with D maybe TRBD1 (6 bases). CDR1 is SEHNR, CDR2 FQNEAQ, per germline (reference sequence). V was trimmed by 5 bases and J by 3 bases, leaving 11 bases between them. The length of the CDR3 is 13 residues. The CDR3 DNA sequence: TGTGCCAGCAGCCCCACAGGGTTCTACGAGCAGTACTTC. This codes for CASSPTGFYEQYF.

The V call is TRBV30, the J call TRBJ1-1; 7 positions agree with TRBD1. This CDR3 is built from 13 residues. V shed 1 base, J shed 4 bases, and the junction held 3 bases outside the gene matches. Germline lookup yields CDR1 GTSNPN and CDR2 SVGIG (reference sequence). The CDR3 spells CAWSAAGGTEAFF. As DNA, the CDR3 is TGTGCCTGGAGTGCGGCAGGGGGCACTGAAGCTTTCTTT.

This sequence joins TRBV27 and TRBJ2-1, with 11 bases that match TRBD2. With 5 bases clipped from V and 6 bases from J, the junction kept 6 bases outside the gene matches. The CDR3 totals 15 residues. Germline V CDR1 and CDR2: MNHEY, SMNVEV (reference sequence). For the CDR3, the DNA is TGTGCCAGCAGTCCCTGGACTAGCGGGCGCAATGAGCAGTTCTTC. It yields the protein CASSPWTSGRNEQFF.

This chain joins TRBV27 and TRBJ2-5; 11 nucleotides match TRBD2. The J call may be incorrect, as the DNA end agrees better with TRBJ2-7. This CDR3 has 14 residues. CDR1 MNHEY and CDR2 SMNVEV come from the germline V gene (reference sequence). CDR3 in DNA: TGTGCCAGCAGTACAGGGACTAGCGGCTACGAGCAGTACTTC. This codes for CASSTGTSGYEQYF.

V usage is TRBV9 and J usage is TRBJ1-5; 8 positions agree with TRBD1. CDR3 length: 15 amino acids. J gave up 2 bases and V 4 bases, and 5 bases lay outside the gene matches. The germline V gene has CDR1 SGDLS and CDR2 YYNGEE. The CDR3: CASSSSGGGNQPQHF. The CDR3 DNA reads as TGTGCCAGCAGCAGTTCAGGGGGCGGCAATCAGCCCCAGCATTTT.

The chain is built from TRBV7-6 and TRBJ2-1; 13 bases agree with TRBD2. Germline V gene data show CDR1 as SGHVS and CDR2 as FNYEAQ. The length of the CDR3 is 16 residues. The V and J ends lost 2 bases and 10 bases, in that order; junction bases with no gene match: 8. CDR3 sequence reads: CASSLSATSGGREQFF. CDR3 in DNA: TGTGCCAGCAGCTTAAGCGCGACTAGCGGGGGGCGCGAGCAGTTCTTC.

The V gene is TRBV19, the J gene TRBJ2-7; D call uncertain. The germline gives CDR1 LNHDA, CDR2 SQIVND (reference sequence). Trimming left V 6 bases short and J 4 bases short, with 13 bases between. The CDR3 runs to 13 residues. CDR3 sequence (DNA): TGTGCCAGTAGCCTGGTTGGTAGTTACGAGCAGTACTTC. Amino acids: CASSLVGSYEQYF. Variable domain in full (rest from reference TRBV19 and TRBJ2-7): DGGITQSPKYLFRKEGQNVTLSCEQNLNHDAMYWYRQDPGQGLRLIYYSQIVNDFQKGDIAEGYSVSREKKESFPLTVTSAQKNPTAFYLCASSLVGSYEQYFGPGTRLTVT.

The rearrangement joins TRBV29-1 to TRBJ2-7; 10 bases align to TRBD2. This CDR3 has 14 residues. The V segment lost 4 bases and the J segment 3 bases; nucleotides outside the gene matches: 6. Germline CDR1 is SQVTM and CDR2 is ANQGSEA. CDR3 amino acids: CSVGWTSGNYEQYF. The DNA of the CDR3 is TGCAGCGTTGGCTGGACTAGCGGAAACTACGAGCAGTACTTC.

The chain links TRBV5-4 to TRBJ2-7; maybe TRBD2 (6 bases). CDR3 size: 16 residues. CDR1 is SGHNT, CDR2 YYREEE, per germline (reference sequence). Between the trimmed V and J ends, which lost 5 bases and 1 base, there was a span of 19 bases. The CDR3 protein is CASSSGRTRTSYEQYF. CDR3 sequence (DNA): TGTGCCAGCAGTAGCGGACGGACCAGAACTTCCTACGAGCAGTACTTC.

J is TRBJ1-3 and V is TRBV28; D gene ambiguous. V lost 2 bases and J lost 0, with 14 bases in between. Germline CDR1 reads MDHEN; CDR2 reads SYDVKM. The CDR3 is made up of 17 amino acids. The CDR3 loop is CASSLSGLRSSGNTIYF. In DNA form, the CDR3 reads TGTGCCAGCAGTTTAAGTGGATTGCGGAGCTCTGGAAACACCATATATTTT.

The rearrangement links TRBV2 to TRBJ2-2; 13 bases fit TRBD2. The CDR3 runs to 18 residues. The trim removed 5 bases at V and 4 bases at J, leaving 10 bases unmatched. CDR1 and CDR2 (germline): SNHLY, FYNNEI. The CDR3 coding sequence is TGTGCCAGCAGTCATAAAACTAGCGGGAGGGTCAGCACCGGGGAGCTGTTTTTT. Translating gives CASSHKTSGRVSTGELFF.

The chain carries TRBV5-4 and TRBJ1-3; TRBD1 matches at 12 bases. CDR3 length: 15 residues. Germline V gene data show CDR1 as SGHNT and CDR2 as YYREEE (reference sequence). V shed 0 bases, J shed 7 bases, and the junction held 2 bases outside the gene matches. The CDR3 is CASSLDGTGGNTIYF. CDR3 sequence (DNA): TGTGCCAGCAGCTTGGATGGGACAGGGGGCAACACCATATATTTT.

V and J are TRBV18 and TRBJ2-2; 11 nucleotides align to TRBD1. The V segment lost 3 bases and the J segment 5 bases; nucleotides outside the gene matches: 5. In germline, CDR1 is KGHSH, CDR2 LQKENI. The CDR3 has 16 residues. The CDR3 sequence is CASSPPGTGGTGELFF. The CDR3 DNA is TGTGCCAGCTCACCGCCCGGGACAGGGGGAACCGGGGAGCTGTTTTTT.

The chain combines TRBV1 with TRBJ1-5; the table names TRBD1, a call not compared with the DNA. TRBV1 is noted as a pseudogene. There are 16 residues in the CDR3. The CDR3 bases are TGCACCAGCAGCCAAGGACAGGCAAATAGCAATCAGCCCCAGCATTTT. This translates into CTSSQGQANSNQPQHF.

About this clone: The sample carries other DNA sequences with the same CDR3. The V and J genes are TRBV27 and TRBJ2-7; a possible D gene is TRBD2 (6 bases). The germline CDR1 and CDR2 sequences are MNHEY and SMNVEV (reference sequence). Trimming took 3 bases from V and 1 from J, leaving 7 bases between them. The CDR3 has 13 amino acids. DNA of the CDR3: TGTGCCAGCAGTTTCGGGGGTTCCTACGAGCAGTACTTC. This encodes CASSFGGSYEQYF.

The chain recombines TRBV10-3 with TRBJ1-2, with unresolved D. The CDR3 length is 13 residues. Looked up from germline, CDR1 is ENHRY and CDR2 is SYGVKD. Trimming took off 0 bases at V and 3 bases at J, with 5 bases between the two ends. The CDR3 region has the DNA TGTGCCATCAGTGAGTCGGGAGACTATGGCTACACCTTC. Translated: CAISESGDYGYTF.

This chain uses TRBV30 with TRBJ1-1, with D maybe TRBD1 (5 bases). This CDR3 has 13 amino acids. Deletions cut 0 bases from V and 1 base from J, with 6 bases between. Germline loops: CDR1 GTSNPN, CDR2 SVGIG (reference sequence). In DNA, the CDR3 is TGTGCCTGGAGTGTACAGGCGAACACTGAAGCTTTCTTT. It encodes CAWSVQANTEAFF. Variable domain in full (rest from reference TRBV30 and TRBJ1-1): SQTIHQWPATLVQPVGSPLSLECTVEGTSNPNLYWYRQAAGRGLQLLFYSVGIGQISSEVPQNLSASRPQDRQFILSSKKLLLSDSGFYLCAWSVQANTEAFFGQGTRLTVV.

This chain connects TRBV4-1 to TRBJ2-7, with D perhaps TRBD1 (6 bases). V dropped 0 bases and J dropped 4 bases, with 13 bases sitting between them. Germline CDR1 and CDR2: MGHRA and YSYEKL. The CDR3 sequence is 15 residues long. The CDR3 DNA reads TGCGCCAGCAGCCAAGACCGGACAGCACCTTACGAGCAGTACTTC. Protein: CASSQDRTAPYEQYF.

V is TRBV5-6 and J is TRBJ1-2, with D uncertain. V was trimmed by 4 bases and J by 3 bases, leaving 7 bases between them. CDR1 is SGHDT, CDR2 YYEEEE, per germline. The CDR3 covers 12 residues. The CDR3 protein is CASSPGDYGYTF. CDR3 nucleotide sequence: TGTGCCAGCAGCCCCGGGGACTATGGCTACACCTTC.

The chain links TRBV15 to TRBJ2-5, with unresolved D. The J call is uncertain, as TRBJ2-7 better fits the DNA end. Germline CDR1 reads LNHNV; CDR2 reads YYDKDF (reference sequence). The CDR3 is made up of 13 amino acids. The CDR3 sequence: CATSRVGAREQYF. CDR3 nucleotide sequence: TGTGCCACCAGCAGAGTAGGAGCGCGCGAGCAGTACTTC.

V usage is TRBV11-2 and J usage is TRBJ1-1, with 7 bases that match TRBD1. The CDR3 extends over 15 amino acids. V lost 1 base and J lost 9; bases outside the gene matches: 11. The germline gives CDR1 SGHAT, CDR2 FQNNGV. This chain's CDR3 is CASSLARGDSPKAFF. CDR3 in DNA: TGTGCCAGCAGCTTAGCCCGTGGGGACAGTCCTAAAGCTTTCTTT.

V gene TRBV5-4 combines with J gene TRBJ1-1, with 7 nucleotides matching TRBD1. J lost 0 bases, V lost 6 bases, and 5 bases had no gene match. CDR1 and CDR2 from the germline V gene are SGHNT and YYREEE (reference sequence). This CDR3 comprises 14 residues. CDR3 loop: CASTSGQLNTEAFF. The CDR3, as DNA: TGTGCCAGCACCTCGGGACAGTTGAACACTGAAGCTTTCTTT.